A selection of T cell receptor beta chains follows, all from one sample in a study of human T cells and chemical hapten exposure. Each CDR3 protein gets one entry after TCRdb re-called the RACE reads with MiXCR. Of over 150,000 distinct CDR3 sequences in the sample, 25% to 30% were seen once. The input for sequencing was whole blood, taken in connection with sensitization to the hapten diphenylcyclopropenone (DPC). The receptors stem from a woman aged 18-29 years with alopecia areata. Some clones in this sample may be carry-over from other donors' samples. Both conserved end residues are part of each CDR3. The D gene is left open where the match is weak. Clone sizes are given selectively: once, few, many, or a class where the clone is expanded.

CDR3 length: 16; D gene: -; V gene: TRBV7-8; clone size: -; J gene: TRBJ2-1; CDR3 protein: CASGIGPGPNDNEQFF; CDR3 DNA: TGTGCCAGCGGGATCGGACCAGGACCCAATGACAATGAGCAGTTCTTC
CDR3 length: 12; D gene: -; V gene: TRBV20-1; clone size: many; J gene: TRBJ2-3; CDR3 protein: CSALGGADTQYF; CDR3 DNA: TGCAGTGCTTTAGGTGGCGCAGATACGCAGTATTTT
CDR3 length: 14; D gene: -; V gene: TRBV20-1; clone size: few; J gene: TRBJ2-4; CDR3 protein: CSAREEREPPQEYF; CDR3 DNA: TGCAGTGCTAGAGAGGAGAGAGAACCTCCCCAAGAGTACTTC
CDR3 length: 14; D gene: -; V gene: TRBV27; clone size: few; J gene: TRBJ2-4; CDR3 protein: CASSKTGFKNIQYF; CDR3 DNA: TGTGCCAGCAGCAAAACAGGGTTCAAAAACATTCAGTACTTC
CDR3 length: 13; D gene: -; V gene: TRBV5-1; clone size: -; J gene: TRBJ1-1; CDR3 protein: CASSWSGAPEAFF; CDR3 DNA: TGCGCCAGCAGCTGGTCAGGGGCGCCTGAAGCTTTCTTT
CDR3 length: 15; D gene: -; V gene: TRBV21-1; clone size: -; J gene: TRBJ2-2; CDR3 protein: CASPKRRIYTGELFF; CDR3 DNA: TGTGCCAGCCCCAAAAGGAGAATCTACACCGGGGAGCTGTTTTTT
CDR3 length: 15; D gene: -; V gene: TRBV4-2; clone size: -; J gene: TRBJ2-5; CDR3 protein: CASSQADHNEETQYF; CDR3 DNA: TGTGCCAGCAGCCAAGCGGACCACAACGAAGAGACCCAGTACTTC
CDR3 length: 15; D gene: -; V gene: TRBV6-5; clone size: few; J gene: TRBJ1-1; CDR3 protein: CASSRPIGPGTEAFF; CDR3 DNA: TGTGCCAGCAGCCGCCCCATCGGGCCGGGCACTGAAGCTTTCTTT
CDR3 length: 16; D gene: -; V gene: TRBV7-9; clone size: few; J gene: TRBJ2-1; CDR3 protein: CASSLGGIGVSNEQFF; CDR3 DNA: TGTGCCAGCAGCTTAGGAGGGATCGGGGTATCCAATGAGCAGTTCTTC
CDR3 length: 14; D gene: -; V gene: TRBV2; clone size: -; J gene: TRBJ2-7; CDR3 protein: CASAPLGRIYEQYF; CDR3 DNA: TGTGCCAGCGCCCCACTGGGACGGATCTACGAGCAGTACTTC
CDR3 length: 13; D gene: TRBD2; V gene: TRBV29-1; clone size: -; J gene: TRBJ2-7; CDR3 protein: CSATSGSSYEQYF; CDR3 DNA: TGCAGCGCGACTAGCGGGAGCTCCTACGAGCAGTACTTC
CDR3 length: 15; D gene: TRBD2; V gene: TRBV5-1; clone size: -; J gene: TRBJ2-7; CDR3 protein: CASSSPLAGIYEQYF; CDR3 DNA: TGCGCCAGCAGCTCCCCCCTAGCGGGGATCTACGAGCAGTACTTC
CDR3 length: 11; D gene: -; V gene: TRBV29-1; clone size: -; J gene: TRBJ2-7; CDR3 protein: CSVRTVYEQYF; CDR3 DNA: TGCAGCGTTCGGACAGTCTACGAGCAGTACTTC
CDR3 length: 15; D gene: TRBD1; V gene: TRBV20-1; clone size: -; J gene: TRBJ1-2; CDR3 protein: CSAMTGTVYSYGYTF; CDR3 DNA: TGCAGTGCAATGACAGGGACAGTTTATTCCTATGGCTACACCTTC
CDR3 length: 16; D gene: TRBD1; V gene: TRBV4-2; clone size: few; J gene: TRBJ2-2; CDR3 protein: CASSHRDRVGTGELFF; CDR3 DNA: TGTGCCAGCAGCCACAGGGACAGGGTGGGCACCGGGGAGCTGTTTTTT
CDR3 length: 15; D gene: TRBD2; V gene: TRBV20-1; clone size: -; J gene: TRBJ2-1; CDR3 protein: CSARLSGKSYNEQFF; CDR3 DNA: TGCAGTGCTAGACTTAGCGGGAAGTCCTACAATGAGCAGTTCTTC
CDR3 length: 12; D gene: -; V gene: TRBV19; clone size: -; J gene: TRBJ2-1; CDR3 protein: CASSITSYEQFF; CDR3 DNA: TGTGCCAGTAGTATAACTAGCTATGAGCAGTTCTTC
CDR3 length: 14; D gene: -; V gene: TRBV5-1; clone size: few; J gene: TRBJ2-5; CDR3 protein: CASSLASSQETQYF; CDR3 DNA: TGCGCCAGCAGCTTGGCTTCGTCCCAAGAGACCCAGTACTTC
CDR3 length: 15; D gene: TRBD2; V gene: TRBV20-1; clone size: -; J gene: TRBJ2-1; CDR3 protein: CSARGGGPSYNEQFF; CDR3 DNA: TGCAGTGCCCGGGGGGGGGGCCCCTCCTACAATGAGCAGTTCTTC
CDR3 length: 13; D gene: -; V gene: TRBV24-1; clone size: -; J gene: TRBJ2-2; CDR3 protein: CATSEISTGELFF; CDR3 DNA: TGTGCCACCAGTGAAATAAGCACCGGGGAGCTGTTTTTT
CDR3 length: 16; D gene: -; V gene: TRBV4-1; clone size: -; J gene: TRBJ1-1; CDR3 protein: CASSQDRFGFPTEAFF; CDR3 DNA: TGCGCCAGCAGCCAAGATCGCTTCGGGTTTCCCACTGAAGCTTTCTTT
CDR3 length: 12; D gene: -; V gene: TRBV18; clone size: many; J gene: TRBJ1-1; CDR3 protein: CASSPPAPEAFF; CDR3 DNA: TGTGCCAGCTCACCACCGGCGCCTGAAGCTTTCTTT
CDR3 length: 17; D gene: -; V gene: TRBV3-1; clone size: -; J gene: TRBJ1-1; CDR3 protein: CASSQDWLGPMNTEAFF; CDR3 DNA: TGTGCCAGCAGCCAAGATTGGTTGGGGCCCATGAACACTGAAGCTTTCTTT
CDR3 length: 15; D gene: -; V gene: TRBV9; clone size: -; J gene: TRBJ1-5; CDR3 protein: CASSVDSYSNQPQHF; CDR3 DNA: TGTGCCAGCAGCGTAGACAGTTATAGCAATCAGCCCCAGCATTTT
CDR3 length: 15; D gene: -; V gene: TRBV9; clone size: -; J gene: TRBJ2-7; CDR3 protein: CASSLRPGPFFEQYF; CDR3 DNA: TGTGCCAGCAGCTTAAGACCGGGGCCCTTCTTCGAGCAGTACTTC
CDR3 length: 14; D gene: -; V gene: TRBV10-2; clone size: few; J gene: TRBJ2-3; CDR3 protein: CASSPRSSTDTQYF; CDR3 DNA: TGCGCCAGCAGTCCCCGCTCTAGCACAGATACGCAGTATTTT
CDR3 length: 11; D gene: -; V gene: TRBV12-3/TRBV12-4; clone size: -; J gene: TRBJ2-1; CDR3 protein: CASSLKVEQFF; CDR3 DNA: TGTGCCAGCAGTTTAAAGGTTGAGCAGTTCTTC
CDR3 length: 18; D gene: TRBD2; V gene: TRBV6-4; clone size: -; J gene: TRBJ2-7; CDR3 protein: CASSECLAGVLNSYEQYF; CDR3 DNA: TGTGCCAGCAGTGAATGTCTAGCGGGAGTGCTAAACTCCTACGAGCAGTACTTC
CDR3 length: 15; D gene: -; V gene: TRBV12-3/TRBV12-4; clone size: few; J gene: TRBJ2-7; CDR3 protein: CASTRRGGGAYEQYF; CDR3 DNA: TGTGCCAGCACCCGACGGGGCGGCGGGGCCTACGAGCAGTACTTC
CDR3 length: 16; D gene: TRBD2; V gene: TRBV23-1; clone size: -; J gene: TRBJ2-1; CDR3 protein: CASSLLWGGVDNEQFF; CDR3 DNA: TGCGCCAGCAGCCTCCTTTGGGGGGGAGTCGACAATGAGCAGTTCTTC
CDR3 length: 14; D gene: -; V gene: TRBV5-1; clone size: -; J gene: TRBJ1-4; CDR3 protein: CASSLGWINEKLFF; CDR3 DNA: TGCGCCAGCAGCTTGGGGTGGATTAATGAAAAACTGTTTTTT
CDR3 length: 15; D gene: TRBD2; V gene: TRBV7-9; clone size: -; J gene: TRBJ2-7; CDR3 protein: CASSPGLADYYEQYF; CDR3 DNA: TGTGCCAGCAGCCCAGGACTAGCGGACTACTACGAGCAGTACTTC